This TCR beta chain was observed in a study of Ad26.COV2.S vaccination and SARS-CoV-2 variants. Overall study: The donor belonged to the COV1001 Ad26.COV2.S trial arm.

As for treatment: some 20 received Ad26.COV2.S at low or high dose, single or two shots; about 5 received placebo; per-sample allocation not given. Samples were taken on day 63 after the first vaccine or placebo injection. Vaccine was an Ad26 vector expressing Wuhan-strain SARS-CoV-2 spike. Produced via immunoSEQ multiplex PCR; TCRdb's table is partial and in-frame only. Seen here are some 640,000 clones, more than 70% observed once, and the top ten hold 1.5%. Germline values: CDR1 SGHNT, CDR2 YYREEE (reference sequence). The trim removed 3 bases at V and 6 bases at J, leaving 9 bases unmatched. This CDR3 has 15 amino acids.

The source is a person between 18 and 65 years old who received the Ad26.COV2.S COVID-19 vaccine or a placebo. This specimen consisted of peripheral blood, obtained in a trial of Ad26.COV2.S vaccine versus placebo. The gene calls are TRBV5-4 and TRBJ2-1; 7 positions match TRBD2. The CDR3 loop is CASSWGGTESNEQFF. DNA of the CDR3: TGTGCCAGCAGCTGGGGAGGGACGGAGAGCAATGAGCAGTTCTTC.